This TCR beta chain is from a study of hypomethylating agent response in myelodysplastic syndrome. Overall study context: With a mean age of about 76 +/- 6.4 years, patients were most commonly cytogenetically diploid.

Whole-study results and caveats: Lack of age-matching between healthy donors and MDS patients could bias comparison. Across all patients and within response groups, hypomethylating treatment left richness, diversity and clonality without significant change.

As for this clone: Its specificity is unknown.

Data came from immunoSEQ multiplex PCR; TCRdb stores just in-frame clones and leaves some out. The repertoire holds 6,500 or so clones, with about 88% as singletons. The clonotype originates from a human donor with myelodysplastic syndrome. The specimen was bone marrow, collected before or after starting hypomethylating agent treatment for myelodysplastic syndrome (not recorded which).

The CDR3, as DNA: TGTGCCAGCACCCGGAATGCACAGGGGGCAAATTCACCCCTCCACTTT. This gives the protein CASTRNAQGANSPLHF. This sequence joins TRBV27 and TRBJ1-6; 9 bases agree with TRBD1. Germline V lookup: CDR1 MNHEY, CDR2 SMNVEV (reference sequence). The V segment lost 7 bases and the J segment 7 bases; nucleotides outside the gene matches: 11. This CDR3 comprises 16 residues.